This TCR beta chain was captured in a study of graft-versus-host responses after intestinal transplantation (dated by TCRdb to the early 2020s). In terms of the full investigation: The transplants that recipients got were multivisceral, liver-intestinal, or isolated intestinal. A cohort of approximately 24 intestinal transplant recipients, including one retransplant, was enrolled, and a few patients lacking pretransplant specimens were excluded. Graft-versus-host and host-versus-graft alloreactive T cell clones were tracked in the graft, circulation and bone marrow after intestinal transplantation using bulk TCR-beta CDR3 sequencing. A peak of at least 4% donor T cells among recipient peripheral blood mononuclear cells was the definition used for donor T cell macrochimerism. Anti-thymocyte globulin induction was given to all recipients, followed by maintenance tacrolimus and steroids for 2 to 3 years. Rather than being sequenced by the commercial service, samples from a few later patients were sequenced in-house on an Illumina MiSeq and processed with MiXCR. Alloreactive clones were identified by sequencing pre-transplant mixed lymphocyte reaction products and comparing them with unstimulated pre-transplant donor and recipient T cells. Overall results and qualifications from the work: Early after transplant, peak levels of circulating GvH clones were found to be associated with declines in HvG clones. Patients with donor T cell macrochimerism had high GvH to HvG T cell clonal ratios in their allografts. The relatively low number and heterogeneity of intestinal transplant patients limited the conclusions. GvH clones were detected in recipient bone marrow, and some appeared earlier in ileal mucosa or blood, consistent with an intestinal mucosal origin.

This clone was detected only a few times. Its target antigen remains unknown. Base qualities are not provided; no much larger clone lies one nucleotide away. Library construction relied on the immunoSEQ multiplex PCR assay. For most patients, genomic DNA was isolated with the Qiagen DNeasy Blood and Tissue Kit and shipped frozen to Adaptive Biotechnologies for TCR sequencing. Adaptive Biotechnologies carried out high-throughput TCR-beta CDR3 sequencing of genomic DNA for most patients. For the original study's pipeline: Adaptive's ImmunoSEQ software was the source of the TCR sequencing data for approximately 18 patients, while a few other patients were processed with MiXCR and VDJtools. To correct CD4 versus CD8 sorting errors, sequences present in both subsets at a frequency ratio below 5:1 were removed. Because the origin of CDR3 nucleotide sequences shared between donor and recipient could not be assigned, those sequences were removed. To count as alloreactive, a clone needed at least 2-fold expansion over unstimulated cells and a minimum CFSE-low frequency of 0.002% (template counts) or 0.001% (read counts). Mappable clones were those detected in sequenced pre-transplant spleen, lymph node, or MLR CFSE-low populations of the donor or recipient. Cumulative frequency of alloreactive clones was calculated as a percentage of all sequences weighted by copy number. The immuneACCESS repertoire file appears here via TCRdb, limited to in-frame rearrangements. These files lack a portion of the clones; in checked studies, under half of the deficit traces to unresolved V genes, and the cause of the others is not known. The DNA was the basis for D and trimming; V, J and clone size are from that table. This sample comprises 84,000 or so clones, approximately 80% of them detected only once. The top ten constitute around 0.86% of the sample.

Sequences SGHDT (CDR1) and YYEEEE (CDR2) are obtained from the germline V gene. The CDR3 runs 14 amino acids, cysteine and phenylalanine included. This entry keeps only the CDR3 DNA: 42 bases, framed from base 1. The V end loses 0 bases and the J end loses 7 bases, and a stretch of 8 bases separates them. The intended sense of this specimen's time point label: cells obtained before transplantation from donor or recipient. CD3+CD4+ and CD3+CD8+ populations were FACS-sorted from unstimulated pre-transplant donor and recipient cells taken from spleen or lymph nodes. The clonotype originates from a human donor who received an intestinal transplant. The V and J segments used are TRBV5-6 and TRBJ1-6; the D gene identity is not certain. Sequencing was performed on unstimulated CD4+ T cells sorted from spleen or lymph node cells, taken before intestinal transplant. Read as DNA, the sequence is TGTGCCAGCAGCTTGGTACAGATCAATTCACCCCTCCACTTT. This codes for CASSLVQINSPLHF.